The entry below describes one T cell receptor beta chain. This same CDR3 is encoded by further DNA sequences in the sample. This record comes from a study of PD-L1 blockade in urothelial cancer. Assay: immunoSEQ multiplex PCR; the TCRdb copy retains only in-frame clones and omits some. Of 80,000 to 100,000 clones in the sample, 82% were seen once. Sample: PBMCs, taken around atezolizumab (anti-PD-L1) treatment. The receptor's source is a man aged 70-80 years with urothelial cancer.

Here the CDR3 reads CASSESGRGPQHF. Here the CDR3 DNA reads TGCGCCAGCAGTGAGAGTGGCAGGGGGCCCCAGCATTTT. The chain couples TRBV10-2 to TRBJ1-5, with TRBD1 as a possible D gene (6 bases). Trimming removed 2 bases at V and 9 bases at J, with 11 bases between. The CDR3 consists of 13 residues. Germline V gives CDR1 WSHSY, CDR2 SAAADI.